This T cell receptor (beta chain) was captured by sequencing in a study of neoadjuvant anti-PD-1 for oral cavity cancer. Study-wide context: Patients without progression got a fourth dose around day 43.

About this clone: Its antigen is as yet unknown.

The CDR3 has 16 residues. V lost 6 bases and J lost 2; bases outside the gene matches: 8. Per germline, CDR1 SEHNR and CDR2 FQNEAQ (reference sequence). Study outcomes and limitations: Pretreatment Treg/Th17 ratio correlated inversely with post-treatment tumor clonality.

Time point denoted: after neoadjuvant nivolumab, at surgical resection. These oral cavity squamous cell carcinomas were HPV-negative and locally advanced. Six replicates per PBMC sample, mostly from around 460 ng of genomic DNA. Assay used: immunoSEQ multiplex PCR; TCRdb lists only in-frame clones, some missing. The data contain 9,500 to 15,000 clones, about 70% of them singletons. This material consisted of PBMCs, taken after nivolumab (anti-PD-1) treatment. This chain joins TRBV7-9 and TRBJ2-2; TRBD2 matches 8 bases. This TCR was recovered from a person aged 35 to 85 with oral cavity squamous cell carcinoma. CDR3 nucleotide sequence: TGTGCCAGCAGATTTACTAGCGGCATCAACACCGGGGAGCTGTTTTTT. Translating gives CASRFTSGINTGELFF.